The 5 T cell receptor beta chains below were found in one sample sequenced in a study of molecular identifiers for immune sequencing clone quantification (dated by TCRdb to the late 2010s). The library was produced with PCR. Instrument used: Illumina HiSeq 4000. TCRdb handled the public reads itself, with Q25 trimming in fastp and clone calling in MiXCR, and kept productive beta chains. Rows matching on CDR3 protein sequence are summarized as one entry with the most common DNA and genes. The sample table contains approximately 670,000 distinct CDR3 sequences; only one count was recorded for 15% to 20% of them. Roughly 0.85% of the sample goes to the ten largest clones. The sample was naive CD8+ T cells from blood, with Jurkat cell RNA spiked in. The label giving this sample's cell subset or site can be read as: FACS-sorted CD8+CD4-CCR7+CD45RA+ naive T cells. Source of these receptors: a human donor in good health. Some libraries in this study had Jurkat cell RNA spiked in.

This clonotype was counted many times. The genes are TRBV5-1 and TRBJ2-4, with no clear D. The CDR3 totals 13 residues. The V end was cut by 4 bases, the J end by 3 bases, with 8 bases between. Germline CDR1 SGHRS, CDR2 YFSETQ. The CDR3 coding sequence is TGCGCCAGCAGCCCCCCTGACAAAAACATTCAGTACTTC. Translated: CASSPPDKNIQYF.

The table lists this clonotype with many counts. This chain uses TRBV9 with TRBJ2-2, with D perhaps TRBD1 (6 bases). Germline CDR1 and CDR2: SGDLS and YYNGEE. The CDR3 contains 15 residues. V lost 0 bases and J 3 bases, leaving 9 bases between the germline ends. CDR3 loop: CASSVGTGYTGELFF. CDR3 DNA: TGTGCCAGCAGCGTAGGAACAGGGTACACCGGGGAGCTGTTTTTT.

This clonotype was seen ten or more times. CDR3 in amino acids: CASSPPLSSSTGELFF. DNA for the CDR3: TGTGCCAGCAGCCCACCGCTTTCTAGCAGCACCGGGGAGCTGTTTTTT. The chain is built from TRBV7-9 and TRBJ2-2; TRBD2 might be the D (5 bases). Germline assignment: CDR1 SEHNR and CDR2 FQNEAQ (reference sequence). The CDR3 spans 16 residues. The V and J ends lost 5 bases and 4 bases respectively, with 17 bases between them.

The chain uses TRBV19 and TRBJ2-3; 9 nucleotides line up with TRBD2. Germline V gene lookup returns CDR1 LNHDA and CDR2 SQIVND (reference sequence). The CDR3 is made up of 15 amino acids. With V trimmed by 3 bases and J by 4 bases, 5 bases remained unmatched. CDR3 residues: CASSMELAGSDTQYF. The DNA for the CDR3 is TGTGCCAGTAGTATGGAACTAGCGGGCTCAGATACGCAGTATTTT. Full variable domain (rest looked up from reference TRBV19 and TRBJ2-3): DGGITQSPKYLFRKEGQNVTLSCEQNLNHDAMYWYRQDPGQGLRLIYYSQIVNDFQKGDIAEGYSVSREKKESFPLTVTSAQKNPTAFYLCASSMELAGSDTQYFGPGTRLTVL.

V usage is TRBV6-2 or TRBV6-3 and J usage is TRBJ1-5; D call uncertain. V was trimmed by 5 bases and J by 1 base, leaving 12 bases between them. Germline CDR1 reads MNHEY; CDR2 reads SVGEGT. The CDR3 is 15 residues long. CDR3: CASSHLGSSNQPQHF. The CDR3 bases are TGTGCCAGCAGTCACCTTGGTTCCAGCAATCAGCCCCAGCATTTT.